Given below is one T cell receptor beta chain in context. What it recognizes is unknown. The data were produced by immunoSEQ multiplex PCR, yet TCRdb's version contains in-frame clones alone and is incomplete. The sample yields some 66,000 clones, 70% to 90% seen once. These data are taken from a study of OX40 agonist ivuxolimab in advanced cancers. Whole-study context: Across the patients, intravenous ivuxolimab was delivered every 2 weeks at 0.01 to 10 mg/kg. Study conclusions and caveats: On average, CD8+ T cells had more expanded clones than CD4+.

Excluded were patients having autoimmune disease history or systemic immunosuppression. The receptor's source is an adult with an advanced solid tumor such as melanoma, head and neck, liver or kidney cancer. The specimen was CD4+ or CD8+ T cells sorted from blood, collected in a trial of the OX40 agonist ivuxolimab.

CDR3 residues: CASSLPGQGDNEQFF. Here the CDR3 DNA reads TGCGCCAGCAGCTTACCGGGACAGGGGGACAATGAGCAGTTCTTC. The chain links TRBV5-1 to TRBJ2-1, with TRBD1 matching over 11 bases. Germline CDR1 and CDR2: SGHRS and YFSETQ. The CDR3 extends over 15 amino acids. Trimming removed 2 bases from V and 5 bases from J; junction bases left unmatched: 3.